The entry that follows covers one T cell receptor beta chain sequence. A far larger clone differs by one base, so this is likely a read error. Lacking the conserved final phenylalanine or tryptophan, this CDR3 likely reflects a read error. Different DNA sequences within this sample yield the same CDR3. These data are taken from a study of shared clonotypes between healthy human individuals. Germline V gene data show CDR1 as SGHTA and CDR2 as FQGTGA. CDR3 length: 13 residues. V lost 5 bases and J lost 2, with 10 bases in between. TCRdb's table, derived via immunoSEQ multiplex PCR, lists solely in-frame clones and lacks some. Of about half a million clones in the sample, about 85% were seen once.

The TCR was taken from a woman aged 40 to 50 in good health. Some clones in this sample may be carry-over from other donors' samples. Sequencing was performed on PBMCs. The rearrangement links TRBV7-3 to TRBJ2-7; D gene ambiguous. CDR3 DNA: TGTGCCAGCAGCCACGGAAGCCCCTACGAGCAGTACCTC. It specifies CASSHGSPYEQYL.